This T cell receptor beta chain originates from a study of response to subunit inactivated influenza vaccine. Overall study findings and caveats: Each seasonal influenza vaccination recruits few new T cells, the authors suggested.

Trimming removed 0 bases at V and 3 bases at J, with 12 bases between. Germline CDR1 reads LGHNA; CDR2 reads YSLEER. CDR3 size: 15 residues. A single record per CDR3 protein comes from TCRdb applying MiXCR to the RT-PCR reads. This sample has about 520,000 distinct CDR3 sequences, with 6.5% to 8% found just once. This clonotype was counted a few times. Its target is not known. This clonotype was sampled from a man aged 45 to 75 who received an inactivated influenza vaccine. The genes are TRBV4-3 and TRBJ2-7; D perhaps matches TRBD2 (5 bases). The sequencing here drew on PBMCs from blood, taken around 25 months after vaccination. This CDR3 reads CASSQEAADLYEQYF. The CDR3 DNA reads TGCGCCAGCAGCCAAGAGGCAGCGGACCTCTACGAGCAGTACTTC.